The 24 T cell receptor beta chains given below trace back to one sample, sequenced in a study of T cell changes during pregnancy in multiple sclerosis. Measured with immunoSEQ multiplex PCR; TCRdb has only the in-frame clones, and not every one. The table lists around 83,000 clones, just over 90% of them singletons, with approximately 0.47% in the top ten. The sample consisted of CD4+ T cells from peripheral blood mononuclear cells, taken in the second trimester of pregnancy. The receptors stem from a female donor with multiple sclerosis, enrolled in a pregnancy study.

Worth noting for this clone: At one boundary the junction diverges from the germline segment, which might be a read error. V usage is TRBV20-1 and J usage is TRBJ2-3, with 10 bases that match TRBD1. CDR1 is DFQATT, CDR2 SNEGSKA, per germline (reference sequence). The length of the CDR3 is 11 residues. The CDR3 sequence: CSAWDRGEEWF. CDR3 bases: TGCAGTGCTTGGGACAGGGGTGAGGAATGGTTT.

The rearrangement joins TRBV2 to TRBJ2-7; 13 positions match TRBD2. J gave up 2 bases and V 6 bases, and 7 bases lay outside the gene matches. The CDR3 is made up of 16 amino acids. CDR1 and CDR2 (germline): SNHLY, FYNNEI. In nucleotides, the CDR3 is TGTGCCAGCAGAAAGTATGGGACTAGCGGGGCCTACGAGCAGTACTTC. Translation: CASRKYGTSGAYEQYF.

V gene TRBV5-1 combines with J gene TRBJ1-2; possible D gene TRBD1, 5 bases. Trimming shortened V by 4 bases and J by 7 bases, and 26 bases separated the two germline ends. The CDR3 contains 17 residues. Germline values: CDR1 SGHRS, CDR2 YFSETQ. This CDR3 reads CASSIRDGGGSTGGYTF. CDR3 bases: TGCGCCAGCAGCATCCGGGACGGCGGAGGGAGTACGGGTGGCTACACCTTC. The whole variable domain, filled in from reference TRBV5-1 and TRBJ1-2, reads KAGVTQTPRYLIKTRGQQVTLSCSPISGHRSVSWYQQTPGQGLQFLFEYFSETQRNKGNFPGRFSGRQFSNSRSEMNVSTLELGDSALYLCASSIRDGGGSTGGYTFGSGTRLTVV.

This clone was observed a few times. The chain uses TRBV5-4 and TRBJ1-2, with TRBD1 identical over 7 bases. Germline CDR1 reads SGHNT; CDR2 reads YYREEE (reference sequence). Trimming cost V 4 bases and J 4 bases; bases outside gene matches: 7. This CDR3 has 14 amino acids. CDR3 in amino acids: CASSPRTGSYGYTF. CDR3 sequence (DNA): TGTGCCAGCAGCCCTCGGACAGGTTCCTATGGCTACACCTTC. The whole variable domain, filled in from reference TRBV5-4 and TRBJ1-2, reads ETGVTQSPTHLIKTRGQQVTLRCSSQSGHNTVSWYQQALGQGPQFIFQYYREEENGRGNFPPRFSGLQFPNYSSELNVNALELDDSALYLCASSPRTGSYGYTFGSGTRLTVV.

V and J are TRBV14 and TRBJ1-6, with D perhaps TRBD1 (5 bases). Germline assignment: CDR1 SGHDN and CDR2 FVKESK. The CDR3 loop spans 15 amino acids. Deletions cut 4 bases from V and 8 bases from J, with 15 bases between. The CDR3 protein is CASSPGTPGDSPLHF. The CDR3, as DNA: TGTGCCAGCAGCCCAGGGACTCCTGGGGATTCACCCCTCCACTTT.

The chain recombines TRBV5-1 with TRBJ2-7; 7 nucleotides align to TRBD1. The germline gives CDR1 SGHRS, CDR2 YFSETQ. V trimming: 6 bases; J trimming: 0 bases; junction bases outside the gene matches: 6. CDR3 length: 14 amino acids. The DNA of the CDR3 is TGCGCCAGCAAAGGACAGGAGAGCTCCTACGAGCAGTACTTC. Protein sequence: CASKGQESSYEQYF. The full variable domain, in which reference TRBV5-1 and TRBJ2-7 provide the parts outside the CDR3, is KAGVTQTPRYLIKTRGQQVTLSCSPISGHRSVSWYQQTPGQGLQFLFEYFSETQRNKGNFPGRFSGRQFSNSRSEMNVSTLELGDSALYLCASKGQESSYEQYFGPGTRLTVT.

The rearrangement links TRBV9 to TRBJ2-3; 9 nucleotides agree with TRBD2. Germline CDR1 reads SGDLS; CDR2 reads YYNGEE. The V gene end was trimmed by 3 bases and the J gene end by 1 base; junction bases not matched to a gene: 12. CDR3 length equals 18 residues. CDR3 sequence: CASSAREVVAGGTDTQYF. The CDR3 nucleotides are TGTGCCAGCAGCGCCCGTGAAGTGGTAGCGGGGGGCACAGATACGCAGTATTTT.

J is TRBJ2-7 and V is TRBV5-6, with TRBD2 matching over 8 bases. CDR3 length: 15 residues. From germline, CDR1 is SGHDT and CDR2 YYEEEE. V shed 2 bases, J shed 5 bases, and the junction held 9 bases outside the gene matches. The CDR3 bases are TGTGCCAGCAGCTTCCCGGGAGGGGCGAGGGACGAGCAGTACTTC. This codes for CASSFPGGARDEQYF.

The V gene is TRBV20-1, the J gene TRBJ1-1; D is unresolved. Germline V gene sequence: CDR1 DFQATT, CDR2 SNEGSKA (reference sequence). V was trimmed by 0 bases and J by 7 bases, leaving 6 bases between them. The CDR3 spans 11 residues. CDR3 DNA: TGCAGTGCTAGAGATCTAAGTGAAGCTTTCTTT. Translating gives CSARDLSEAFF.

The V gene is TRBV7-9, the J gene TRBJ2-5, with a tentative D call TRBD1 (6 bases). This CDR3 has 15 amino acids. In germline, CDR1 is SEHNR, CDR2 FQNEAQ (reference sequence). V lost 1 base, J lost 1 base, and 10 bases lay in between. CDR3 sequence reads: CASSLEGTRQETQYF. The DNA for the CDR3 is TGTGCCAGCAGCTTAGAGGGGACACGCCAAGAGACCCAGTACTTC. Combining the CDR3 with reference TRBV7-9 and TRBJ2-5 gives the whole variable domain DTGVSQNPRHKITKRGQNVTFRCDPISEHNRLYWYRQTLGQGPEFLTYFQNEAQLEKSRLLSDRFSAERPKGSFSTLEIQRTEQGDSAMYLCASSLEGTRQETQYFGPGTRLLVL.

The chain uses TRBV5-1 and TRBJ1-1; 7 bases align to TRBD1. The CDR3 is 14 residues long. V dropped 5 bases and J dropped 2; count of bases not matched to a gene: 6. Germline CDR1 SGHRS, CDR2 YFSETQ. The CDR3 DNA reads as TGCGCCAGCAGGTGGGGACAGAGTAACACTGAAGCTTTCTTT. It codes for CASRWGQSNTEAFF.

The CDR3 protein is CASSFPGLPEQYF. The CDR3 DNA reads TGTGCCAGCAGTTTCCCGGGACTACCCGAGCAGTACTTC. This chain connects TRBV6-5 to TRBJ2-7; 7 nucleotides agree with TRBD2. The germline V gene encodes CDR1 MNHEY and CDR2 SVGAGI. V lost 4 bases and J lost 6; bases outside the gene matches: 6. The CDR3 length is 13 residues.

CDR3 DNA sequence: TGTGCCAGCAGCCCCGGGGTCGAAAGCACCGGGGAGCTGTTTTTT. This codes for CASSPGVESTGELFF. The V and J genes are TRBV9 and TRBJ2-2; possible D gene TRBD2, 5 bases. Germline loops: CDR1 SGDLS, CDR2 YYNGEE. V lost 4 bases and J 4 bases, leaving 14 bases between the germline ends. The CDR3 is made up of 15 amino acids.

This clone was picked up one time. The chain has TRBV6-5 and TRBJ2-5; D is ambiguous. The germline CDR1 and CDR2 sequences are MNHEY and SVGAGI. The CDR3 loop spans 15 amino acids. V dropped 0 bases and J dropped 1 base, with 9 bases sitting between them. As DNA, the CDR3 is TGTGCCAGCAGTTACTCGATGGCCACCCAAGAGACCCAGTACTTC. Encoded protein: CASSYSMATQETQYF.

The rearrangement uses TRBV29-1 and TRBJ2-5; 7 nucleotides match TRBD1. The end of the DNA fits TRBJ2-7 better, so the J call may be wrong. CDR1 SQVTM and CDR2 ANQGSEA come from the germline V gene. The CDR3 length is 14 residues. Written as DNA, the CDR3 is TGCAGCGTTTCCTCGGGACAGAGGCCTTACGAGCAGTACTTC. This encodes CSVSSGQRPYEQYF.

The V and J genes are TRBV5-4 and TRBJ2-3; D not certain. Trimming stripped 0 bases from V and 1 base from J, with 3 bases between. CDR1 SGHNT and CDR2 YYREEE come from the germline V gene (reference sequence). This CDR3 is 13 amino acids long. The CDR3 region is CASSLAGTDTQYF. The DNA of the CDR3 is TGTGCCAGCAGCTTGGCGGGCACAGATACGCAGTATTTT.

The V call is TRBV7-2, the J call TRBJ2-1, with 7 bases matching TRBD2. The trim removed 5 bases at V and 4 bases at J, leaving 5 bases unmatched. The germline gives CDR1 SGHTA, CDR2 FQGNSA. This CDR3 has 14 amino acids. CDR3 sequence: CASSPAREYNEQFF. The CDR3 nucleotides read TGTGCCAGCAGCCCCGCGCGGGAGTACAATGAGCAGTTCTTC.

There are a few counts of this clone. The CDR3 region has the DNA TGTGCCAGTAGTCCCCCAGGGGGTTTAAATGGCTACACCTTC. It encodes CASSPPGGLNGYTF. The chain uses TRBV19 and TRBJ1-2, with 7 bases fitting TRBD1. The CDR3 length is 14 residues. The germline V gene encodes CDR1 LNHDA and CDR2 SQIVND (reference sequence). With V trimmed by 5 bases and J by 6 bases, 9 bases remained unmatched.

This chain links TRBV5-1 with TRBJ1-2, with TRBD1 matching 8 bases. This CDR3 has 14 amino acids. The V and J ends lost 4 bases and 3 bases, in that order; junction bases with no gene match: 5. CDR1 and CDR2 from the germline V gene are SGHRS and YFSETQ. The CDR3 spells CASSMTGVDYGYTF. The CDR3 DNA sequence: TGCGCCAGCAGCATGACAGGGGTTGACTATGGCTACACCTTC.

The chain links TRBV2 to TRBJ1-1, with D perhaps matching TRBD1 (5 bases). The CDR3 extends over 16 amino acids. Germline V gene lookup returns CDR1 SNHLY and CDR2 FYNNEI. Trimming left V 6 bases short and J 3 bases short, with 20 bases between. CDR3 bases: TGTGCCAGCAGCGGCCCGAAGGGGCTCGGGTACACTGAAGCTTTCTTT. Protein product: CASSGPKGLGYTEAFF.

The chain links TRBV4-1 to TRBJ1-1, with 10 bases matching TRBD1. This CDR3 spans 22 amino acids. From germline, CDR1 is MGHRA and CDR2 YSYEKL. J gave up 3 bases and V 4 bases, and 26 bases lay outside the gene matches. In DNA, the CDR3 is TGCGCCAGCAGCCGACGACAGGGGGCGCAATCGACGGGCGCGATGGGTGACACTGAAGCTTTCTTT. Amino acid sequence: CASSRRQGAQSTGAMGDTEAFF.

This rearrangement joins TRBV30 to TRBJ1-2, with D tentatively TRBD1 (5 bases). The CDR3 totals 13 residues. Germline V gives CDR1 GTSNPN, CDR2 SVGIG (reference sequence). The germline V and J ends were trimmed by 2 bases and 8 bases, with 15 bases remaining between them. CDR3 bases: TGTGCCTGGAGTCTCGGGGGGGAGGGGGGCTACACCTTC. Its translation is CAWSLGGEGGYTF.

This clone has just a few counts. This chain links TRBV2 with TRBJ1-1; a possible D gene is TRBD1 (5 bases). There are 12 residues in the CDR3. Trimming cost V 8 bases and J 5 bases, with 12 bases left between them. The germline V gene encodes CDR1 SNHLY and CDR2 FYNNEI. The CDR3 sequence: CASWRQSTEAFF. The CDR3 nucleotides are TGTGCCAGCTGGAGACAGTCAACTGAAGCTTTCTTT.

The chain uses TRBV28 and TRBJ2-7; D not resolved. The germline CDR1 and CDR2 sequences are MDHEN and SYDVKM. The V gene lost 5 bases and the J gene lost 3 bases, with 5 bases spanning the gap. This CDR3 has 11 amino acids. The CDR3 protein is CASSLFYEQYF. The CDR3 DNA sequence: TGTGCCAGCAGTCTGTTCTACGAGCAGTACTTC.